This TCR beta chain was documented in a study of CXCR3-negative and CXCR3-positive naive CD8 T cells. Overall study findings and caveats: CXCR3-positive naive cells had TRB CDR3s that were more hydrophobic than CXCR3-negative naive cells had. With surface CD5 comparable between naive subsets, TCR strength was estimated using properties derived from the TRB CDR3.

On this clonotype itself: As yet, its antigen is unknown.

Preparation of TRB cDNA libraries relied on 5' RACE carrying UMI labels. TCRdb re-called the 5' RACE reads; one entry per CDR3 protein, DNA not given. The sample totals about 23,000 distinct CDR3 sequences. Germline loops: CDR1 MNHNS, CDR2 SASEGT. There are 16 residues in the CDR3. This TCR derives from a human donor in good health. Some clones in this sample may be carry-over from other donors' samples. The rearrangement uses TRBV6-1 and TRBJ2-2; there is no DNA to check the TCRdb D call of TRBD1. The specimen sequenced was naive CXCR3- CD8+ T cells from blood. This sample's subset: CD45RO-CCR7+CD27+CD95- naive CD8+ T cells lacking CXCR3 (TNR3-). CDR3: CATKASTGGITGELFF.